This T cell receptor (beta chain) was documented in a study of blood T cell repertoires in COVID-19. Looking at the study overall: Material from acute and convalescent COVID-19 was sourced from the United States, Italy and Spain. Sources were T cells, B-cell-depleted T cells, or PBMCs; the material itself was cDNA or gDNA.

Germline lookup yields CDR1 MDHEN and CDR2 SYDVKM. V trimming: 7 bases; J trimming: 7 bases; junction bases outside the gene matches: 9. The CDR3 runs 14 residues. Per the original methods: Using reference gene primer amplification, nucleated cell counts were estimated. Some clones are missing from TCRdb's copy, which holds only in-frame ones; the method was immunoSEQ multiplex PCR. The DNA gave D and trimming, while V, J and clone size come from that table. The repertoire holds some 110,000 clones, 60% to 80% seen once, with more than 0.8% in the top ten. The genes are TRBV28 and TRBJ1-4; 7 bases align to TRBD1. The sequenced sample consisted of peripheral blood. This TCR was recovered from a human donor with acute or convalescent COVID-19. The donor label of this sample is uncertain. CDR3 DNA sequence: TGTGCCAGCAATCTAGGGCACAGGGGTGAAAAACTGTTTTTT. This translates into CASNLGHRGEKLFF. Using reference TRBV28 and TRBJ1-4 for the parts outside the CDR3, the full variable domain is DVKVTQSSRYLVKRTGEKVFLECVQDMDHENMFWYRQDPGLGLRLIYFSYDVKMKEKGDIPEGYSVSREKKERFSLILESASTNQTSMYLCASNLGHRGEKLFFGSGTQLSVL.